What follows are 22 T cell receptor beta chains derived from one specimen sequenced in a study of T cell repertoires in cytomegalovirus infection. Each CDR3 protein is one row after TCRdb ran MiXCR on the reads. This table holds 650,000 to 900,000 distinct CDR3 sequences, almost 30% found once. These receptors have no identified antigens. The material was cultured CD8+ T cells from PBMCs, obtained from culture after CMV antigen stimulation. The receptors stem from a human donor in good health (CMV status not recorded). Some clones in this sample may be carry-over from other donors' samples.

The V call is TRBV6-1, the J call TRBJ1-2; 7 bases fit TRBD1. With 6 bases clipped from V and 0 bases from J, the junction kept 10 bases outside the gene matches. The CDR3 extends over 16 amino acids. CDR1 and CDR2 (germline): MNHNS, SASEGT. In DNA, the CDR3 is TGTGCCAGCAGGAAGGGACAGCAACCTTCTAACTATGGCTACACCTTC. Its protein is CASRKGQQPSNYGYTF.

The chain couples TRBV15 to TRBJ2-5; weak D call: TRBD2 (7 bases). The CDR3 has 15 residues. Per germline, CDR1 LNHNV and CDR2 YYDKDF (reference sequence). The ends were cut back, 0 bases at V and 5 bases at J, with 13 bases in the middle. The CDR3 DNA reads TGTGCCACCAGCAGAGATCGGGGGGCAGGGGAGACCCAGTACTTC. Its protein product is CATSRDRGAGETQYF.

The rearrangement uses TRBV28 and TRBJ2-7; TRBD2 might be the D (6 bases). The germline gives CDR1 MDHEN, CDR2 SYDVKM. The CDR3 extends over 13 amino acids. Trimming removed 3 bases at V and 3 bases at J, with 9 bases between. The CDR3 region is CASSFWGDYEQYV. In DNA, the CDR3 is TGTGCCAGCAGTTTTTGGGGGGACTACGAGCAGTACGTC.

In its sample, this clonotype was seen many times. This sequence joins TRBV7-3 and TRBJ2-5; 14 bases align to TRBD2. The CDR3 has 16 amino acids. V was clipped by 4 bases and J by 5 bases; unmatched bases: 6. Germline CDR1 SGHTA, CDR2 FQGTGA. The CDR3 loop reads CASSWGTSGGKETQYF. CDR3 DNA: TGTGCCAGCAGCTGGGGGACTAGCGGGGGAAAGGAGACCCAGTACTTC.

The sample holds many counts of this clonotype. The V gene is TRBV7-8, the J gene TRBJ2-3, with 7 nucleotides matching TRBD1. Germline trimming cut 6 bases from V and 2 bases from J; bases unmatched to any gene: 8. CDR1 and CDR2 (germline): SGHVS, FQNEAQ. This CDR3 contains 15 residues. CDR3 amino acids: CASSYGTVLTDTQYF. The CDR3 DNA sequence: TGTGCCAGCAGTTACGGGACAGTTCTCACAGATACGCAGTATTTT.

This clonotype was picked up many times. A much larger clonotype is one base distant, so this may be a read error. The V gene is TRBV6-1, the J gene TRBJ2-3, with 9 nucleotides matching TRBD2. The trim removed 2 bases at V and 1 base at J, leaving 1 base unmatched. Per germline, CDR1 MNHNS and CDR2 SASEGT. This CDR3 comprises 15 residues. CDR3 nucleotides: TGTGCCAGCAGTGAAATAGCGGGGGGCACAGATACGCAGTATTTT. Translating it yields CASSEIAGGTDTQYF.

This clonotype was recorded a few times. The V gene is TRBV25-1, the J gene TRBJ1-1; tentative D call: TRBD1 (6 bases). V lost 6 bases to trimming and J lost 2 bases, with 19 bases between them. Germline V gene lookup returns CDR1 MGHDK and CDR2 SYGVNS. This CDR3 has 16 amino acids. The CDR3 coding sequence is TGTGCCAGCAGGGACAGAGCACAGGAGACAAACACTGAAGCTTTCTTT. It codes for CASRDRAQETNTEAFF.

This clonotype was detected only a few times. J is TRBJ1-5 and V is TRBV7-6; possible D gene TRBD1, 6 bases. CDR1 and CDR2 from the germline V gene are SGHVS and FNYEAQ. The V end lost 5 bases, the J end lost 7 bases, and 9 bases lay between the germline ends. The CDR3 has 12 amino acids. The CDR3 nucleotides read TGTGCCAGCAGCGAACAGGGACAGCCCCAGCATTTT. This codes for CASSEQGQPQHF.

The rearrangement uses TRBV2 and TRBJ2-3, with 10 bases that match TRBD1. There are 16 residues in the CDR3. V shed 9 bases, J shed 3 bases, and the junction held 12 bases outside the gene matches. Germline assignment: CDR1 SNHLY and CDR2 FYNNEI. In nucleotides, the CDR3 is TGTGCCAGTAACCACCGGGACAGGGGAGGGACAGATACGCAGTATTTT. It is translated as CASNHRDRGGTDTQYF.

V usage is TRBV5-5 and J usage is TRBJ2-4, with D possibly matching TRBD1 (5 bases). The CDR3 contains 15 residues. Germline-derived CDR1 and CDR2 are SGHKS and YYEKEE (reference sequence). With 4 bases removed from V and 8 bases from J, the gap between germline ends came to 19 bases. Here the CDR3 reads CASSLRDTLGDIQYF. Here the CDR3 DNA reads TGTGCCAGCAGCCTCCGAGACACCTTAGGGGACATTCAGTACTTC.

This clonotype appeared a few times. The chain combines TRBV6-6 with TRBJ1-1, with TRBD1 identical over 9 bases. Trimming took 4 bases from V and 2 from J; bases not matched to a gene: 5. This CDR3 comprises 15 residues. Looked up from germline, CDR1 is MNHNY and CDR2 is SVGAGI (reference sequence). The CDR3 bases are TGTGCCAGCAGTTTCGGGACAGGGACCAACACTGAAGCTTTCTTT. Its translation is CASSFGTGTNTEAFF.

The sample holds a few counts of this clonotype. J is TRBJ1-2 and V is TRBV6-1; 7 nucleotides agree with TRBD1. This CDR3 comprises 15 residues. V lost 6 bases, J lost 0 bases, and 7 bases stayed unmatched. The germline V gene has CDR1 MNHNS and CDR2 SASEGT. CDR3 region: CASRTGTASNYGYTF. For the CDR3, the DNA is TGTGCCAGCAGAACCGGGACAGCATCTAACTATGGCTACACCTTC.

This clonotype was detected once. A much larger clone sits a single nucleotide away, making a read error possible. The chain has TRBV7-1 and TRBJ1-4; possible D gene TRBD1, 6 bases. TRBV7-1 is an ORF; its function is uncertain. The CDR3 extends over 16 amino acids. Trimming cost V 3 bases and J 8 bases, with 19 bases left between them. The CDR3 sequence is CASSSSTRGVKEKLFF. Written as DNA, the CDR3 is TGTGCCAGCAGCTCCTCTACCAGGGGCGTGAAGGAAAAACTGTTTTTT.

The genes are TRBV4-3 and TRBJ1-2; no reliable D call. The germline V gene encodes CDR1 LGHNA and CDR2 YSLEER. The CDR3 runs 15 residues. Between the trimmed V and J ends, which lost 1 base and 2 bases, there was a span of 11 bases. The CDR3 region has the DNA TGCGCCAGCAGCCAAGGTGAAGGGATGAACTATGGCTACACCTTC. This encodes CASSQGEGMNYGYTF.

CDR3 nucleotides: TGTGCCAGCAGCTTGGAGGCTCGCCCAAACACCGGGGAGCTGTTTTTT. Encoded protein: CASSLEARPNTGELFF. This chain uses TRBV5-8 with TRBJ2-2; D gene ambiguous. With 0 bases removed from V and 2 bases from J, the gap between germline ends came to 11 bases. The CDR3 sequence is 16 residues long. CDR1 is SGHTS and CDR2 is YDEGEE in the germline V gene.

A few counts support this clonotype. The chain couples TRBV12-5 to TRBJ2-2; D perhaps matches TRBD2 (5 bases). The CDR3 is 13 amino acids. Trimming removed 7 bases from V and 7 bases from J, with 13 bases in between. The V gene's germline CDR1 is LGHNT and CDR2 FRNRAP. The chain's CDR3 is CASVASGLGELFF. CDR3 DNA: TGTGCTAGTGTTGCCAGCGGCCTCGGGGAGCTGTTTTTT.

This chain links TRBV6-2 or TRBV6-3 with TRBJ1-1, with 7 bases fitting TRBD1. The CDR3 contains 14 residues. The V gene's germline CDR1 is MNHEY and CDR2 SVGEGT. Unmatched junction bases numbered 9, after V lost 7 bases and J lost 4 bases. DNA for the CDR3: TGTGCCAGCAATGGACAGGCGAGTCGCACTGAAGCTTTCTTT. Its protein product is CASNGQASRTEAFF.

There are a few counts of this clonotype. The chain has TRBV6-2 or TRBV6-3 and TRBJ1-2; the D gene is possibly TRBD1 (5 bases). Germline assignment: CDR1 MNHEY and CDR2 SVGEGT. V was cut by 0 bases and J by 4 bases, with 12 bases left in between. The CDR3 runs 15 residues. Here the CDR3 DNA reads TGTGCCAGCAGTTACTCCCTGGGGCTGGGCTATGGCTACACCTTC. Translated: CASSYSLGLGYGYTF.

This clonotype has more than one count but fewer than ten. CDR3 protein: CASSFRESRDEKLFF. CDR3 nucleotides: TGTGCCAGCAGTTTCAGGGAATCGCGGGATGAAAAACTGTTTTTT. The rearrangement joins TRBV12-3 or TRBV12-4 to TRBJ1-4; TRBD1 might be the D (5 bases). The CDR3 length is 15 residues. The V gene lost 3 bases and the J gene lost 6 bases, with 14 bases spanning the gap.

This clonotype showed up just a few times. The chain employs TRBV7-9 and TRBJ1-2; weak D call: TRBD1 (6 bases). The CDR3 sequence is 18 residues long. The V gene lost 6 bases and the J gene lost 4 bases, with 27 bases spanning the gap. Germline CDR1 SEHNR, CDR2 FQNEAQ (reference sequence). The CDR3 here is CASSQPNYLARTAYGYTF. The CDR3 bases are TGTGCCAGCAGTCAACCGAATTACCTTGCCAGGACAGCCTATGGCTACACCTTC.

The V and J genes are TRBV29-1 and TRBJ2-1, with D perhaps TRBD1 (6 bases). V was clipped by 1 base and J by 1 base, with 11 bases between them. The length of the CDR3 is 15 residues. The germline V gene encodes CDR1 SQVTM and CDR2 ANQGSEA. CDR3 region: CSVEGTQGSYNEQFF. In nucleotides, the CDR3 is TGCAGCGTTGAAGGAACCCAGGGGTCCTACAATGAGCAGTTCTTC.

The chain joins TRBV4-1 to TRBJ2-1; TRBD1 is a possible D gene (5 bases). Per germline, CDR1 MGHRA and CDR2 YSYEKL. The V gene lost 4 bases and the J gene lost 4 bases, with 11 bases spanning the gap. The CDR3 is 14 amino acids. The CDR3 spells CASSPQKGYNEQFF. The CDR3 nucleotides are TGCGCCAGCAGCCCTCAAAAGGGGTACAATGAGCAGTTCTTC.